One sample yielded the 18 T cell receptor beta chains listed below, sequenced in a study of human T cells and chemical hapten exposure. TCRdb analysed the RACE reads with MiXCR anew, one entry per CDR3 protein. The profile shows nearly 350,000 distinct CDR3 sequences, approximately 6.9% of them singletons. Time point of the sample: patch test 1, 2 weeks after DPC sensitization. The treatment: therapeutic diphenylcyclopropenone sensitization with weekly scalp DPC. The input for sequencing was whole blood, taken in connection with sensitization to the hapten diphenylcyclopropenone (DPC). These receptors came from a woman under 30 with alopecia areata. Some clones in this sample may be carry-over from other donors' samples.

This clonotype was detected only a few times. The CDR3 here is CSVEAGPQGKLFF. CDR3 in DNA: TGCAGCGTTGAGGCGGGGCCCCAGGGAAAACTGTTTTTT. V usage is TRBV29-1 and J usage is TRBJ1-4; D might be TRBD1 (5 bases). Germline V CDR1 and CDR2: SQVTM, ANQGSEA. V was clipped by 3 bases and J by 10 bases, with 15 bases between them. The CDR3 consists of 13 residues.

CDR3 amino acids: CASSFTGNTIYF. The CDR3 DNA reads as TGTGCCAGCAGTTTTACTGGAAACACCATATATTTT. V and J are TRBV12-3 or TRBV12-4 and TRBJ1-3; D is unresolved. Trimming removed 3 bases from V and 2 bases from J, with 2 bases in between. There are 12 residues in the CDR3.

The rearrangement links TRBV20-1 to TRBJ2-7; 8 bases map to TRBD1. The germline gives CDR1 DFQATT, CDR2 SNEGSKA (reference sequence). The CDR3 runs to 14 residues. With 0 bases clipped from V and 6 bases from J, the junction kept 7 bases outside the gene matches. Here the CDR3 reads CSARDLDRATEQYF. The CDR3 nucleotides are TGCAGTGCTAGAGATCTGGACAGGGCCACCGAGCAGTACTTC.

The chain recombines TRBV18 with TRBJ1-3, with D unresolved. Trimming stripped 6 bases from V and 2 bases from J, with 8 bases between. The CDR3 is 13 amino acids. Germline loops: CDR1 KGHSH, CDR2 LQKENI. Here the CDR3 DNA reads TGTGCCAGCTCGGAAAGTCCTGGAAACACCATATATTTT. This gives the protein CASSESPGNTIYF.

The chain links TRBV14 to TRBJ2-3, with D hard to call. CDR3 length: 11 residues. Germline V gives CDR1 SGHDN, CDR2 FVKESK. The V end lost 3 bases, the J end lost 5 bases, and 3 bases lay between the germline ends. CDR3 sequence reads: CASSHKDTQYF. The CDR3 region has the DNA TGTGCCAGCAGCCATAAAGATACGCAGTATTTT. Full variable domain (outside the CDR3, taken from reference TRBV14 and TRBJ2-3): EAGVTQFPSHSVIEKGQTVTLRCDPISGHDNLYWYRRVMGKEIKFLLHFVKESKQDESGMPNNRFLAERTGGTYSTLKVQPAELEDSGVYFCASSHKDTQYFGPGTRLTVL.

CDR3 region: CASSAGGQGDSPLHF. Here the CDR3 DNA reads TGTGCCAGCAGTGCCGGAGGACAGGGGGATTCACCCCTCCACTTT. This chain uses TRBV28 with TRBJ1-6, with 10 bases that match TRBD1. The V and J ends lost 5 bases and 8 bases, in that order; junction bases with no gene match: 6. This CDR3 is built from 15 residues. Looked up from germline, CDR1 is MDHEN and CDR2 is SYDVKM.

The rearrangement links TRBV7-2 to TRBJ2-3; D might be TRBD1 or TRBD2, each matching 5 bases. CDR1 SGHTA and CDR2 FQGNSA come from the germline V gene. CDR3 length equals 13 residues. Trimming removed 6 bases from V and 8 bases from J, with 15 bases in between. The CDR3 coding sequence is TGTGCCAGCAGAGGGGTAGCGCCCGGTACGCAGTATTTT. Amino acid sequence: CASRGVAPGTQYF.

This clonotype was found a few times. In nucleotides, the CDR3 is TGTGCCAGCAGACTTTCCGACCGGTATACGCAGTATTTT. Its protein is CASRLSDRYTQYF. The J gene is TRBJ2-3, the V gene TRBV27; D call uncertain. Deletions cut 6 bases from V and 7 bases from J, with 14 bases between. CDR1 and CDR2 (germline): MNHEY, SMNVEV (reference sequence). The CDR3 totals 13 residues.

In this sample, this clonotype turned up a few times. The chain combines TRBV29-1 with TRBJ2-7; 9 positions agree with TRBD2. Germline assignment: CDR1 SQVTM and CDR2 ANQGSEA. After removal of 6 bases from V and 7 bases from J, the junction contained 13 bases not matched to a gene. This CDR3 contains 14 residues. CDR3 sequence: CSVQTSGSSREQYF. The CDR3, as DNA: TGCAGCGTCCAGACTAGCGGATCATCGCGGGAGCAGTACTTC.

This clonotype showed up many times. This chain connects TRBV29-1 to TRBJ1-2; tentative D call: TRBD1 (6 bases). The CDR3 covers 12 residues. Between the trimmed V and J ends, which lost 5 bases and 6 bases, there was a span of 13 bases. Germline CDR1 and CDR2: SQVTM and ANQGSEA. The CDR3 sequence is CSVMDSYDGYTF. The CDR3, as DNA: TGCAGCGTTATGGACAGTTACGATGGCTACACCTTC. The whole variable domain, remainder taken from reference TRBV29-1 and TRBJ1-2, is SAVISQKPSRDICQRGTSLTIQCQVDSQVTMMFWYRQQPGQSLTLIATANQGSEATYESGFVIDKFPISRPNLTFSTLTVSNMSPEDSSIYLCSVMDSYDGYTFGSGTRLTVV.

The J gene is TRBJ2-1, the V gene TRBV20-1; D ambiguous. The CDR3 has 15 residues. V was cut by 0 bases and J by 6 bases, with 15 bases left in between. Germline CDR1 is DFQATT and CDR2 is SNEGSKA (reference sequence). The CDR3 here is CSARDEGAEINEQFF. Written as DNA, the CDR3 is TGCAGTGCTAGAGATGAAGGAGCAGAAATCAATGAGCAGTTCTTC.

The chain employs TRBV6-5 and TRBJ1-6; weak D call: TRBD1 (5 bases). Germline V gene data show CDR1 as MNHEY and CDR2 as SVGAGI. The V end lost 4 bases, the J end lost 5 bases, and 12 bases lay between the germline ends. The CDR3 totals 15 residues. For the CDR3, the DNA is TGTGCCAGCAGTTGGGTCTCGGGGGATAATTCACCCCTCCACTTT. This sequence encodes CASSWVSGDNSPLHF.

The chain links TRBV15 to TRBJ2-7; D is possibly TRBD1 (5 bases). V was trimmed by 1 base and J by 0 bases, leaving 7 bases between them. The CDR3 totals 14 residues. Germline loops: CDR1 LNHNV, CDR2 YYDKDF (reference sequence). The CDR3 loop is CATSRGTLSYEQYF. The CDR3 bases are TGTGCCACCAGCAGAGGGACACTCTCCTACGAGCAGTACTTC.

V and J are TRBV6-5 and TRBJ1-2; no clear D. Trimming stripped 8 bases from V and 7 bases from J, with 20 bases between. The CDR3 is made up of 14 amino acids. The V gene's germline CDR1 is MNHEY and CDR2 SVGAGI. DNA for the CDR3: TGTGCCAGCCTTAAAGGAGGGTCTCTCGGTGGCTACACCTTC. This codes for CASLKGGSLGGYTF.

The table lists this clonotype with a few counts. An end of the junction does not agree with germline; a read error may underlie this. The genes are TRBV6-5 and TRBJ1-6, with D perhaps TRBD1 (5 bases). CDR1 is MNHEY and CDR2 is SVGAGI in the germline V gene. This CDR3 is 14 amino acids long. Written as DNA, the CDR3 is TGTGCCAGCAGTTACGGGACGGCCTCTTCAGCCCTCCACTTT. Protein: CASSYGTASSALHF.

This clonotype was found a few times. V gene TRBV6-6 combines with J gene TRBJ2-5; no reliable D call. This CDR3 has 13 residues. Trimming stripped 6 bases from V and 2 bases from J, with 10 bases between. Germline assignment: CDR1 MNHNY and CDR2 SVGAGI (reference sequence). CDR3 loop: CASSTRVQETQYF. The CDR3 bases are TGTGCCAGCAGCACACGGGTACAAGAGACCCAGTACTTC.

The V call is TRBV7-8, the J call TRBJ1-1; no firm D call. Germline V CDR1 and CDR2: SGHVS, FQNEAQ. V was shortened by 6 bases and J by 1 base, with 15 bases between the two germline ends. This CDR3 is built from 15 residues. CDR3 sequence reads: CASRPQIRGNTEAFF. CDR3 in DNA: TGTGCCAGCAGACCCCAAATCCGGGGGAACACTGAAGCTTTCTTT.

This clonotype has only a few counts. The CDR3 bases are TGTGCCAGCAGCTTCCTGACAGGGGGGGCTGAAGCTTTCTTT. It encodes CASSFLTGGAEAFF. The chain recombines TRBV7-8 with TRBJ1-1; 9 bases are a match to TRBD1. CDR3 size: 14 residues. Germline V gene data show CDR1 as SGHVS and CDR2 as FQNEAQ. With V trimmed by 3 bases and J by 6 bases, 5 bases remained unmatched.